A single sample is the source of the 4 T cell receptor beta chains below, sequenced in a study of shared clonotypes between healthy human individuals. Libraries were prepared by immunoSEQ multiplex PCR; TCRdb keeps only in-frame clonotypes and omits some of them. The data hold roughly 2.2 million clones, with 92% observed a single time. The source material was naive CD4+ T cells from PBMCs. As for subset: CD45RA+ positively selected. The receptor source for this set is a man aged 18 to 29 in good health. Some clones in this sample may be carry-over from other donors' samples.

The chain combines TRBV29-1 with TRBJ1-5, with 8 nucleotides matching TRBD1. The CDR3 is 15 amino acids. The V and J ends lost 4 bases and 6 bases, in that order; junction bases with no gene match: 11. The germline V gene encodes CDR1 SQVTM and CDR2 ANQGSEA. In nucleotides, the CDR3 is TGCAGCGTTGCCGTGACAGGGGTGGATAGTCAGCCCCAGCATTTT. Its protein is CSVAVTGVDSQPQHF.

This clone was detected only a few times. The chain carries TRBV18 and TRBJ1-1; D gene unclear. Trimming shortened V by 3 bases and J by 0 bases, and 8 bases separated the two germline ends. Germline loops: CDR1 KGHSH, CDR2 LQKENI. There are 14 residues in the CDR3. CDR3 DNA: TGTGCCAGCTCACCCGGCAGCGTGAACACTGAAGCTTTCTTT. Translated: CASSPGSVNTEAFF.

The chain recombines TRBV5-1 with TRBJ1-2; D is possibly TRBD1 (6 bases). The germline V and J ends were trimmed by 4 bases and 0 bases, with 13 bases remaining between them. Germline V gene data show CDR1 as SGHRS and CDR2 as YFSETQ. The CDR3 spans 15 residues. CDR3 in DNA: TGCGCCAGCAGCCCCCGGGACACCGCTAACTATGGCTACACCTTC. Translated, it gives CASSPRDTANYGYTF. The complete variable domain, with remaining parts taken from reference TRBV5-1 and TRBJ1-2, reads KAGVTQTPRYLIKTRGQQVTLSCSPISGHRSVSWYQQTPGQGLQFLFEYFSETQRNKGNFPGRFSGRQFSNSRSEMNVSTLELGDSALYLCASSPRDTANYGYTFGSGTRLTVV.

The chain joins TRBV10-3 to TRBJ2-1; a weak D match, TRBD1 (5 bases). The V gene's germline CDR1 is ENHRY and CDR2 SYGVKD. The CDR3 extends over 15 amino acids. V was trimmed by 8 bases and J by 0 bases, leaving 14 bases between them. CDR3 DNA: TGTGCCATCGGTCGACAGCCTGGCTCCTACAATGAGCAGTTCTTC. Translating it yields CAIGRQPGSYNEQFF.